Presented here are 21 T cell receptor beta chains from one specimen sequenced in a study of OX40 agonist ivuxolimab in advanced cancers. Data came from immunoSEQ multiplex PCR; TCRdb stores just in-frame clones and leaves some out. The data show about 53,000 clones, with 85% to 90% seen just once and approximately 11% held by the top ten. Sample: CD4+ or CD8+ T cells sorted from blood, taken in a trial of the OX40 agonist ivuxolimab. Receptor source: an adult with an advanced solid tumor such as melanoma, head and neck, liver or kidney cancer.

This clone was recorded a few times. J is TRBJ1-5 and V is TRBV19; 10 bases map to TRBD1. This CDR3 spans 18 amino acids. In germline, CDR1 is LNHDA, CDR2 SQIVND (reference sequence). V shed 6 bases, J shed 0 bases, and the junction held 11 bases outside the gene matches. This CDR3 reads CASSPEDRGIYSNQPQHF. The CDR3 DNA is TGTGCCAGTAGCCCCGAGGACAGGGGGATTTATAGCAATCAGCCCCAGCATTTT.

The chain couples TRBV5-8 to TRBJ1-3; D call uncertain. The germline gives CDR1 SGHTS, CDR2 YDEGEE. There are 16 residues in the CDR3. Trimming removed 0 bases from V and 0 bases from J, with 10 bases in between. The CDR3 coding sequence is TGTGCCAGCAGCTTGGTGCCGGAATTCTCTGGAAACACCATATATTTT. Protein: CASSLVPEFSGNTIYF.

This chain joins TRBV5-4 and TRBJ2-1; D possibly corresponds to TRBD2 (6 bases). V lost 0 bases and J 6 bases, leaving 13 bases between the germline ends. The CDR3 totals 15 residues. In germline, CDR1 is SGHNT, CDR2 YYREEE (reference sequence). In DNA, the CDR3 is TGTGCCAGCAGCTTGGACGCGGGAAAGTTCAATGAGCAGTTCTTC. Translation: CASSLDAGKFNEQFF.

This clone was seen a few times. This specimen includes other DNA sequences encoding the same CDR3. V gene TRBV27 combines with J gene TRBJ2-1; TRBD2 agrees at 15 bases. V shed 6 bases and J 8 bases; nucleotides not matched to a gene: 8. Germline CDR1 MNHEY, CDR2 SMNVEV (reference sequence). The CDR3 has 16 residues. Written as DNA, the CDR3 is TGTGCCAGCAGAAAAACCGGGACTAGCGGGAGGTATGAGCAGTTCTTC. Protein: CASRKTGTSGRYEQFF.

The V and J genes are TRBV6-5 and TRBJ1-4, with D maybe TRBD1 (6 bases). The germline V gene has CDR1 MNHEY and CDR2 SVGAGI. This CDR3 is 14 amino acids long. V lost 1 base and J 7 bases, leaving 10 bases between the germline ends. DNA for the CDR3: TGTGCCAGCAGTTACTTGGCAGGGGTTGAAAAACTGTTTTTT. Translating gives CASSYLAGVEKLFF.

This chain joins TRBV7-2 and TRBJ1-2; D perhaps matches TRBD1 (6 bases). V gave up 5 bases and J gave up 5 bases, with 12 bases separating them. The length of the CDR3 is 13 residues. Germline V lookup: CDR1 SGHTA, CDR2 FQGNSA. CDR3 DNA sequence: TGTGCCAGCAGCCCCGACAGGTCTTATGGCTACACCTTC. Its translation is CASSPDRSYGYTF.

J is TRBJ1-1 and V is TRBV5-4; the D is unclear. V gave up 3 bases and J gave up 4 bases, with 13 bases separating them. The V gene's germline CDR1 is SGHNT and CDR2 YYREEE (reference sequence). CDR3 length: 14 residues. CDR3: CASSSRLSGTEAFF. Here the CDR3 DNA reads TGTGCCAGCAGCTCCAGACTGTCGGGCACTGAAGCTTTCTTT.

The chain joins TRBV10-3 to TRBJ2-3; D call uncertain. Trimming took off 2 bases at V and 0 bases at J, with 12 bases between the two ends. Germline CDR1 is ENHRY and CDR2 is SYGVKD. CDR3 size: 16 residues. The CDR3 sequence is CAISEVGPSSTDTQYF. The CDR3 bases are TGTGCCATCAGTGAGGTAGGGCCATCCAGCACAGATACGCAGTATTTT.

J is TRBJ1-1 and V is TRBV10-1; D is unresolved. V was clipped by 4 bases and J by 1 base, with 7 bases between them. This CDR3 contains 13 residues. Germline V lookup: CDR1 WNHNN, CDR2 SYGVQD (reference sequence). CDR3 DNA: TGCGCCAGCAGTGCTCATGGGAACACTGAAGCTTTCTTT. This encodes CASSAHGNTEAFF.

V is TRBV6-1 and J is TRBJ2-3; D could derive from TRBD1 or TRBD2 (5 bases each). The V end lost 9 bases, the J end lost 6 bases, and 16 bases lay between the germline ends. CDR1 is MNHNS, CDR2 SASEGT, per germline. The CDR3 runs to 13 residues. In DNA form, the CDR3 reads TGTGCCAGTCCACGGGACCCAACGGATACGCAGTATTTT. Amino acid sequence: CASPRDPTDTQYF.

The V call is TRBV7-8, the J call TRBJ2-1; a possible D gene is TRBD2 (6 bases). Germline V gene sequence: CDR1 SGHVS, CDR2 FQNEAQ. The CDR3 runs to 14 residues. With 4 bases removed from V and 5 bases from J, the gap between germline ends came to 12 bases. The DNA for the CDR3 is TGTGCCAGCAGCTCTCGACTAGAGGACAATGAGCAGTTCTTC. Amino acid sequence: CASSSRLEDNEQFF.

The V gene is TRBV6-1, the J gene TRBJ2-7; D uncertain. Germline CDR1 MNHNS, CDR2 SASEGT. Deletions cut 7 bases from V and 4 bases from J, with 14 bases between. This CDR3 region has 13 residues. This chain's CDR3 is CASISPGVYEQYF. As DNA, the CDR3 is TGTGCCAGCATCTCCCCCGGAGTATACGAGCAGTACTTC.

The gene calls are TRBV28 and TRBJ1-4; TRBD1 might be the D (5 bases). Trimming shortened V by 4 bases and J by 0 bases, and 15 bases separated the two germline ends. The CDR3 has 17 residues. Germline assignment: CDR1 MDHEN and CDR2 SYDVKM. The CDR3 reads CASSSGRDPATNEKLFF. Written as DNA, the CDR3 is TGTGCCAGCAGTTCAGGACGGGACCCTGCAACTAATGAAAAACTGTTTTTT.

The chain carries TRBV19 and TRBJ1-2, with D possibly TRBD1 on 6 matching bases. Between the trimmed V and J ends, which lost 5 bases and 1 base, there was a span of 11 bases. This CDR3 comprises 14 residues. Germline V gene lookup returns CDR1 LNHDA and CDR2 SQIVND (reference sequence). This chain's CDR3 is CASSLDSVNYGYTF. The CDR3 DNA reads as TGTGCCAGTAGTTTGGACAGCGTTAACTATGGCTACACCTTC.

J is TRBJ1-6 and V is TRBV15, with D possibly matching TRBD1 (6 bases). Germline-derived CDR1 and CDR2 are LNHNV and YYDKDF (reference sequence). This CDR3 has 15 residues. Between the trimmed V and J ends, which lost 3 bases and 14 bases, there was a span of 20 bases. The CDR3 reads CATSSNRAAGESLHF. The CDR3 DNA reads TGTGCCACCAGCAGTAACAGGGCCGCGGGGGAGTCCCTCCACTTT.

The V gene is TRBV7-2, the J gene TRBJ2-3; no firm D call. The CDR3 length is 11 residues. V gave up 5 bases and J gave up 4 bases, with 4 bases separating them. CDR1 is SGHTA and CDR2 is FQGNSA in the germline V gene. In DNA form, the CDR3 reads TGTGCCAGCAGCAAGGCAGATACGCAGTATTTT. Residues: CASSKADTQYF.

The gene calls are TRBV2 and TRBJ1-1; no firm D call. CDR3 length equals 15 residues. Germline V gene sequence: CDR1 SNHLY, CDR2 FYNNEI. V was shortened by 4 bases and J by 6 bases, with 18 bases between the two germline ends. The CDR3 protein is CASSGEIGVLAEAFF. CDR3 bases: TGTGCCAGCAGTGGGGAAATTGGGGTTTTGGCTGAAGCTTTCTTT.

The chain joins TRBV28 to TRBJ2-7; maybe TRBD2 (6 bases). This CDR3 is built from 12 residues. Germline V CDR1 and CDR2: MDHEN, SYDVKM. V was clipped by 3 bases and J by 4 bases, with 7 bases between them. CDR3 nucleotides: TGTGCCAGCAGTTTGGAGGGGTACGAGCAGTACTTC. It translates to CASSLEGYEQYF.

The rearrangement links TRBV9 to TRBJ1-3, with D uncertain. This CDR3 region has 15 residues. The germline CDR1 and CDR2 sequences are SGDLS and YYNGEE. V lost 0 bases, J lost 0 bases, and 7 bases lay in between. CDR3 bases: TGTGCCAGCAGCGTAGGTCTCAGCTCTGGAAACACCATATATTTT. It codes for CASSVGLSSGNTIYF.

The gene calls are TRBV11-2 and TRBJ2-5; 10 bases map to TRBD2. This CDR3 region has 18 residues. Germline values: CDR1 SGHAT, CDR2 FQNNGV. Losses at the gene ends were 5 bases for V and 5 bases for J; bases not matched to a gene: 17. CDR3 in DNA: TGTGCCAGCAGCGATAGGAGGGGGAGCGGGAGGGCGAATGAGACCCAGTACTTC. Its translation: CASSDRRGSGRANETQYF.

V gene TRBV6-5 combines with J gene TRBJ1-1; D remains ambiguous. CDR3 length equals 13 residues. V lost 6 bases and J lost 3, with 11 bases in between. CDR1 is MNHEY and CDR2 is SVGAGI in the germline V gene. CDR3 nucleotides: TGTGCCAGCAGGCGCTCAGTGGACACTGAAGCTTTCTTT. Its protein product is CASRRSVDTEAFF.